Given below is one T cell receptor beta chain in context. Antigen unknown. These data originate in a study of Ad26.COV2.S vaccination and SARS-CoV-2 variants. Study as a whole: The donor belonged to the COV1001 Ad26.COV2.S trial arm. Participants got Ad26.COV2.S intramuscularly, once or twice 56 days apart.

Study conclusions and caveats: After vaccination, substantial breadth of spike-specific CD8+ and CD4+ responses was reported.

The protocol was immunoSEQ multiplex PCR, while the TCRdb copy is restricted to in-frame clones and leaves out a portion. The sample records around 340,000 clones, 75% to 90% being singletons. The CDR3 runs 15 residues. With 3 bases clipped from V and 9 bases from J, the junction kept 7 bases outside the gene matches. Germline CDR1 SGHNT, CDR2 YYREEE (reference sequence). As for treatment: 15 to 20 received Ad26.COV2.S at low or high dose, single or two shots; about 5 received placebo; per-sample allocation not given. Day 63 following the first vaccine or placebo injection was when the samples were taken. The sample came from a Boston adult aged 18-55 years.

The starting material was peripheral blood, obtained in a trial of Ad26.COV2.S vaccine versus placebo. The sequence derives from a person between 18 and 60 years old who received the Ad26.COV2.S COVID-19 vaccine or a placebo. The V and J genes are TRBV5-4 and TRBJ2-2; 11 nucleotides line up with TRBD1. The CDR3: CASSSSGTGGRELFF. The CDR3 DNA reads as TGTGCCAGCAGCTCCTCAGGGACAGGGGGGCGGGAGCTGTTTTTT. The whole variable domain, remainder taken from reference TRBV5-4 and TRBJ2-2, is ETGVTQSPTHLIKTRGQQVTLRCSSQSGHNTVSWYQQALGQGPQFIFQYYREEENGRGNFPPRFSGLQFPNYSSELNVNALELDDSALYLCASSSSGTGGRELFFGEGSRLTVL.